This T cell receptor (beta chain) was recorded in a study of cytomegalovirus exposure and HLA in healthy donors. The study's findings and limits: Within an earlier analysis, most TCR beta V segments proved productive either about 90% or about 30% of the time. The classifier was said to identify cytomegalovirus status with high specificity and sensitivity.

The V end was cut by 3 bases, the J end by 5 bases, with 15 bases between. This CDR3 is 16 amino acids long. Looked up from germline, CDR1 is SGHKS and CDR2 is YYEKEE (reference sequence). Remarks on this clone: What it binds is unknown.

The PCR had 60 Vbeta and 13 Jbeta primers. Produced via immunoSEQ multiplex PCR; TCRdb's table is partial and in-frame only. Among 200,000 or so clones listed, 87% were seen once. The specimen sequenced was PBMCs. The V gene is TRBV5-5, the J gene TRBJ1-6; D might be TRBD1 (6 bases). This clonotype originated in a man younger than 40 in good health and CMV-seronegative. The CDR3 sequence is CASSSARGGNNSPLHF. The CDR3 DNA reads TGTGCCAGCAGCTCCGCAAGGGGGGGAAATAATTCACCCCTCCACTTT. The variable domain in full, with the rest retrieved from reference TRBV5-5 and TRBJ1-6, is DAGVTQSPTHLIKTRGQQVTLRCSPISGHKSVSWYQQVLGQGPQFIFQYYEKEERGRGNFPDRFSARQFPNYSSELNVNALLLGDSALYLCASSSARGGNNSPLHFGNGTRLTVT.